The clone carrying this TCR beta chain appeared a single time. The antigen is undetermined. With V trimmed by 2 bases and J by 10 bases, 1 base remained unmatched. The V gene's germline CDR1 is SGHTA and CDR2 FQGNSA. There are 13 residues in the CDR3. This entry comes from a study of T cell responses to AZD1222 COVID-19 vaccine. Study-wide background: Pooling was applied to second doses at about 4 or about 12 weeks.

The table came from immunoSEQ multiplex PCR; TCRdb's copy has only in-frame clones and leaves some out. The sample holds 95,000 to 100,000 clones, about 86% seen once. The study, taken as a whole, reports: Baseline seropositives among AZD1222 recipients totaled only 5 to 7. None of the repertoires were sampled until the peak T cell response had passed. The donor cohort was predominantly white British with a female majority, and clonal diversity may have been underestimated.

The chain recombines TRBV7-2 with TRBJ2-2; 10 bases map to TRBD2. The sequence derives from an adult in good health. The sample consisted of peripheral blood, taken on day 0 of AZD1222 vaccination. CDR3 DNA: TGTGCCAGCAGCTTACTAGCGGGAGTGGAGCTGTTTTTT. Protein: CASSLLAGVELFF.